This TCR beta chain was captured in a study of cytomegalovirus exposure and HLA in healthy donors. The overall study: Unique TCRs numbering some 77 million, obtained from HLA-typed donors, made up an early data release.

V was clipped by 5 bases and J by 6 bases; unmatched bases: 10. Looked up from germline, CDR1 is SGHNT and CDR2 is YYREEE (reference sequence). The CDR3 contains 16 residues. It was with 60 Vbeta and 13 Jbeta primers that the PCR ran. Here immunoSEQ multiplex PCR was the method, and the copy in TCRdb shows in-frame clones only, minus some. Its listing shows 110,000 to 150,000 clones. Notes on this clone: No antigen is known for it.

Overall study findings and caveats: As confirmed in vitro, a few CMV-associated chains were specific for CMV antigens.

The TCR comes from a male donor in good health and CMV-seronegative. V usage is TRBV5-4 and J usage is TRBJ2-3; 12 bases fit TRBD2. The specimen sequenced was PBMCs. The DNA for the CDR3 is TGTGCCAGCAGGGGTCCTAGCGGGGGGGCCCCGGATACGCAGTATTTT. Translation gives CASRGPSGGAPDTQYF.